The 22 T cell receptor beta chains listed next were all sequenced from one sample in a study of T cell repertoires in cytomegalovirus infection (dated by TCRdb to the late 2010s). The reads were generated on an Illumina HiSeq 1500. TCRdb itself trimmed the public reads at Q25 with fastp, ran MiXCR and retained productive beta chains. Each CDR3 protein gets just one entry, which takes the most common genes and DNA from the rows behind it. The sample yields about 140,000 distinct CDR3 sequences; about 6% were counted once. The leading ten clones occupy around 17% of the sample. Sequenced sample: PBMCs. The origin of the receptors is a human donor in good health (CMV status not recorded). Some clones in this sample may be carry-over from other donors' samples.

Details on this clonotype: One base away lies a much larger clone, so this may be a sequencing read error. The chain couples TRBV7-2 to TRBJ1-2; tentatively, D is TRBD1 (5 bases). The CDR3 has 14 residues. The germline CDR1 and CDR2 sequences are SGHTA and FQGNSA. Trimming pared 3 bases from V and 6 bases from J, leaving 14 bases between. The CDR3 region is CASSFKGPANGYTF. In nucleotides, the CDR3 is TGTGCCAGCAGCTTTAAGGGACCGGCGAATGGCTACACCTTC.

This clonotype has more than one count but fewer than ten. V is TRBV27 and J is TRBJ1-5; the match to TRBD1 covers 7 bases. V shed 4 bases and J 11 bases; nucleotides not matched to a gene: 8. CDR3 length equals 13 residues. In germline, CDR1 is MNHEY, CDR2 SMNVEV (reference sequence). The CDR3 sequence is CASSSSETGTQHF. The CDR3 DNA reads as TGTGCCAGCAGTTCCAGTGAGACAGGGACCCAGCATTTT.

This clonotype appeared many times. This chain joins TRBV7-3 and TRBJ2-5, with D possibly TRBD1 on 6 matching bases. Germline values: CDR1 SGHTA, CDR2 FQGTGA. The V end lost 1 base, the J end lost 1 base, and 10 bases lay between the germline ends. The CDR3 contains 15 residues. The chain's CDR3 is CASSLIGTRQETQYF. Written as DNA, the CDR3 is TGTGCCAGCAGCTTAATCGGGACACGCCAAGAGACCCAGTACTTC.

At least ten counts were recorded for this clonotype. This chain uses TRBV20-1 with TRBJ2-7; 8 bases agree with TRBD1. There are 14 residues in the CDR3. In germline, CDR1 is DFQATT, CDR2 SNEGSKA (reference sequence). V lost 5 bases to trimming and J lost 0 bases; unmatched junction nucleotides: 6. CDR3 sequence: CSAHSGQGSYEQYF. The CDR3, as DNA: TGCAGTGCTCACAGTGGACAGGGCTCCTACGAGCAGTACTTC.

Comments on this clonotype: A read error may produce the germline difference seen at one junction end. CDR3: CASSRTPPGRGHNSPPHF. CDR3 sequence (DNA): TGTGCCAGCAGCCGCACCCCCCCCGGCAGGGGCCATAATTCACCCCCCCACTTT. The genes are TRBV3-1 and TRBJ1-6, with a possible D match to TRBD1 (6 bases). The CDR3 spans 18 residues. The germline CDR1 and CDR2 sequences are LGHDT and YNNKEL (reference sequence).

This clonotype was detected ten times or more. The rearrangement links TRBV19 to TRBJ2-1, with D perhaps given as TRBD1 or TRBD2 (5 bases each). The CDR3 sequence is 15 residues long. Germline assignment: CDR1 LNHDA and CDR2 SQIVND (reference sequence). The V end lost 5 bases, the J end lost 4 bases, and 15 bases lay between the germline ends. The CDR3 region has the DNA TGTGCCAGTAGTGGTGCCGAGAGGGGTTACAATGAGCAGTTCTTC. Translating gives CASSGAERGYNEQFF.

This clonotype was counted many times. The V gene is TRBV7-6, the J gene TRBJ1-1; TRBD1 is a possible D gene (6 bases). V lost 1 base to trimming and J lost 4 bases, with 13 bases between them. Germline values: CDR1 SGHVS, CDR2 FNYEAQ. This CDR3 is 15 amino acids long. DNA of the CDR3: TGTGCCAGCAGCTTAGGCGGCACAGGGAGCACTGAAGCTTTCTTT. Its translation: CASSLGGTGSTEAFF.

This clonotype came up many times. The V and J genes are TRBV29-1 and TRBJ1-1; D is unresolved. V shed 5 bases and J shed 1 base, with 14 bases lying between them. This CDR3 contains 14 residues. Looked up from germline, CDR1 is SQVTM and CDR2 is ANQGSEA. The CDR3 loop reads CSVHAVTENTEAFF. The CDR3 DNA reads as TGCAGCGTTCATGCCGTCACAGAGAACACTGAAGCTTTCTTT.

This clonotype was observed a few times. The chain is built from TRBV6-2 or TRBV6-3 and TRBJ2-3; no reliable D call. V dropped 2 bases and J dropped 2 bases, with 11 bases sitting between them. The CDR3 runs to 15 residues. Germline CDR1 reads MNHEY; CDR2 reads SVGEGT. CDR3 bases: TGTGCCAGCAGTTACCCCGGAAGGTACACAGATACGCAGTATTTT. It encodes CASSYPGRYTDTQYF.

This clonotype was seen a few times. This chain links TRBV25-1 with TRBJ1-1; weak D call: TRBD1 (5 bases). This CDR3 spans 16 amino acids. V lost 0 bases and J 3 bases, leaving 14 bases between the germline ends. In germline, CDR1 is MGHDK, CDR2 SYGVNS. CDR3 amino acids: CASSEYNFGGYTEAFF. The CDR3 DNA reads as TGTGCCAGCAGTGAATATAATTTCGGGGGGTACACTGAAGCTTTCTTT.

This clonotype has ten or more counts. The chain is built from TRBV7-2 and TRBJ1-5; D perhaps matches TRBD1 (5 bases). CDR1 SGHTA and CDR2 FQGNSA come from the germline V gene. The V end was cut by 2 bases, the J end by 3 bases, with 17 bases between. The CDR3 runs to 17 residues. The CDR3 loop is CASSLSPGAVNNQPQHF. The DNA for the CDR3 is TGTGCCAGCAGCTTATCCCCCGGGGCGGTGAACAATCAGCCCCAGCATTTT.

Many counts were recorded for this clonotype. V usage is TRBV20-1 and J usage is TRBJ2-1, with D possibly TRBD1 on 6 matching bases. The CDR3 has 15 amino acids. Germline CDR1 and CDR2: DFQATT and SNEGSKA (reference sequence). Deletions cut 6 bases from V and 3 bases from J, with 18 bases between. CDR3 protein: CSAVTGNRVYNEQFF. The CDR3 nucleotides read TGCAGTGCGGTCACAGGGAATCGGGTCTACAATGAGCAGTTCTTC.

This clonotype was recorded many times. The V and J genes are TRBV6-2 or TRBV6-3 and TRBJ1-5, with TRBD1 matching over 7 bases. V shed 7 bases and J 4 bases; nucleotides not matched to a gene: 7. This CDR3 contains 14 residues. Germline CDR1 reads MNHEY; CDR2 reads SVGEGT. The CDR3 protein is CASNPTGRNQPQHF. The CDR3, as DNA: TGTGCCAGCAATCCGACAGGGAGGAATCAGCCCCAGCATTTT.

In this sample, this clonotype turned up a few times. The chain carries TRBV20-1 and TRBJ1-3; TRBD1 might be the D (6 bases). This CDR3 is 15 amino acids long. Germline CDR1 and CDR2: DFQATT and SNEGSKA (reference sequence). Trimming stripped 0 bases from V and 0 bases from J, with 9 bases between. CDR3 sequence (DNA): TGCAGTGCTAGAGACCTCAGGGGCTCTGGAAACACCATATATTTT. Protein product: CSARDLRGSGNTIYF.

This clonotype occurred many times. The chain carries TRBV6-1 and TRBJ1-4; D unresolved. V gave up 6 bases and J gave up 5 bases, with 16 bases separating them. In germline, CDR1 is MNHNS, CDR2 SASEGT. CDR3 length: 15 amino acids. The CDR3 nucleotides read TGTGCCAGCAGCCCCTATGCGGATGTGAATGAAAAACTGTTTTTT. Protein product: CASSPYADVNEKLFF.

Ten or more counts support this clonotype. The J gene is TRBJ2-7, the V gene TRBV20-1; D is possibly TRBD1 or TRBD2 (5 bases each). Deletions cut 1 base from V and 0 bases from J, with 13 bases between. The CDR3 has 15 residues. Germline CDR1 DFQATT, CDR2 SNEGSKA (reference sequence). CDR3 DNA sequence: TGCAGTGCTAGAGTCGGGGCTTTTAGCTCCTACGAGCAGTACTTC. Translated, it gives CSARVGAFSSYEQYF.

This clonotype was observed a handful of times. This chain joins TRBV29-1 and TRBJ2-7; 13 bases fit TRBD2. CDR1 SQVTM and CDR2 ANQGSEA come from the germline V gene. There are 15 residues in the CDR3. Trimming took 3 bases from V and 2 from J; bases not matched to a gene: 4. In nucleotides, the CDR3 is TGCAGCGTTGAGGACGGGACTAGCGGGGCCTACGAGCAGTACTTC. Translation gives CSVEDGTSGAYEQYF.

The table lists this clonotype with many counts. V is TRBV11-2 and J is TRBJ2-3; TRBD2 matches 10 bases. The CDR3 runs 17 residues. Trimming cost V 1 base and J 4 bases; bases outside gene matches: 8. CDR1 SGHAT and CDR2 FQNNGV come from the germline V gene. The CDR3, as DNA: TGTGCCAGCAGCTTAGCGATCCTAGCGGGGGCCCCAGATACGCAGTATTTT. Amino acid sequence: CASSLAILAGAPDTQYF.

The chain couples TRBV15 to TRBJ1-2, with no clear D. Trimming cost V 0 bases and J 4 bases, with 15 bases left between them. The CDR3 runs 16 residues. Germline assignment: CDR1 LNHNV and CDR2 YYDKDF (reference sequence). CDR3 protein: CATSRDRNSQVYGYTF. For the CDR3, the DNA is TGTGCCACCAGCAGAGATAGAAATTCCCAGGTCTATGGCTACACCTTC.

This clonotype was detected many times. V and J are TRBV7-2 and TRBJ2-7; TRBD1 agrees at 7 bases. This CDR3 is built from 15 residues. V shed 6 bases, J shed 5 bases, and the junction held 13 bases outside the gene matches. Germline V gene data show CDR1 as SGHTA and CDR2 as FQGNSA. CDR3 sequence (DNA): TGTGCCAGCAGTCACCGGGACAGCTTTCAGAACGAGCAGTACTTC. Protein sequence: CASSHRDSFQNEQYF.

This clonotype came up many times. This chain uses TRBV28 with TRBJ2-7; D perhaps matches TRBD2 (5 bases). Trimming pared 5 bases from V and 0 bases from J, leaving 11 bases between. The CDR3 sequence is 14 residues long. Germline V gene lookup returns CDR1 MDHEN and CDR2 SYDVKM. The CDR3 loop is CASSPGLHSYEQYF. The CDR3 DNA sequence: TGTGCCAGCAGTCCAGGACTGCACTCCTACGAGCAGTACTTC.

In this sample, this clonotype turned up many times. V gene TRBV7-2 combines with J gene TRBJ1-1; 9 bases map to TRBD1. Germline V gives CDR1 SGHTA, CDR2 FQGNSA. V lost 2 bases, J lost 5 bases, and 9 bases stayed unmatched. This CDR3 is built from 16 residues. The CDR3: CASSLHRGQAGTEAFF. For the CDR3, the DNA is TGTGCCAGCAGCTTACACAGGGGGCAGGCGGGTACTGAAGCTTTCTTT.